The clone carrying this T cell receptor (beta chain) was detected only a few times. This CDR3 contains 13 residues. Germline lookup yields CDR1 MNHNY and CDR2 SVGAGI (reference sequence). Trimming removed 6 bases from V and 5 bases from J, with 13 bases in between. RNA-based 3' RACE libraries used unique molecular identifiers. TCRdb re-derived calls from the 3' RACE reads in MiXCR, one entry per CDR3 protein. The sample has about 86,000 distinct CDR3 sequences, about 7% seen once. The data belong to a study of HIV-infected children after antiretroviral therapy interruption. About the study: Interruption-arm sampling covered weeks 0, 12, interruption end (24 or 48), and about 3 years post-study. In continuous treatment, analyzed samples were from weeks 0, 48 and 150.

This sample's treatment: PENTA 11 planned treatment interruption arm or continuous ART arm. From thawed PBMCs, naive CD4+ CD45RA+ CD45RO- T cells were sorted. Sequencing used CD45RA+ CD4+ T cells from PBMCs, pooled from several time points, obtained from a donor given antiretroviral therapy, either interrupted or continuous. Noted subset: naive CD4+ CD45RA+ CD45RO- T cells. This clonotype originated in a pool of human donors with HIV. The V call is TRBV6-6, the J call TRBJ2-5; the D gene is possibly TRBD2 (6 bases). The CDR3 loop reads CASSPWGVETQYF. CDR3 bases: TGTGCCAGCAGCCCATGGGGGGTGGAGACCCAGTACTTC.